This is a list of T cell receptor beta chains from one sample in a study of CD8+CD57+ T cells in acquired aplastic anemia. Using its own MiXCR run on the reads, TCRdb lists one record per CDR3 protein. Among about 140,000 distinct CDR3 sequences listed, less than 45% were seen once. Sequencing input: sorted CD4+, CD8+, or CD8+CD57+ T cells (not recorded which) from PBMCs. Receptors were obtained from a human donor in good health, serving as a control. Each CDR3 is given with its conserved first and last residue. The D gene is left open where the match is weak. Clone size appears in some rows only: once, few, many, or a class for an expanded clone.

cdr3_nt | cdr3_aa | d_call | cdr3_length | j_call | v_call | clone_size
TGTGCCAGCAGGACCGGGACAGCAAGGCATTCACCCCTCCACTTT | CASRTGTARHSPLHF | TRBD1 | 15 | TRBJ1-6 | TRBV2 | -
TGTGCCAGCACCGGAGGGGGGTACGAGCAGTACTTC | CASTGGGYEQYF | - | 12 | TRBJ2-7 | TRBV2 | -
TGTGCCAGCAGCCCTCGGGGGGACGAGCAGTACTTC | CASSPRGDEQYF | TRBD2 | 12 | TRBJ2-7 | TRBV2 | -
TGTGCCACCAGCAGAGTAGACGGACAGGTCTACGAGCAGTACTTC | CATSRVDGQVYEQYF | TRBD1 | 15 | TRBJ2-7 | TRBV15 | -
TGCGCCAGCAGTGAGTCTAGGGTTGGAACCGGGGAGCTGTTTTTT | CASSESRVGTGELFF | - | 15 | TRBJ2-2 | TRBV10-1 | -
TGCGCCAGCAGCTCCGGTGGACTGAGTCCATATGGCTACACCTTC | CASSSGGLSPYGYTF | - | 15 | TRBJ1-2 | TRBV5-1 | many
TGTGCCAGTAGTAGGGACAGTCTGGTCCCTGAAGCTTTCTTT | CASSRDSLVPEAFF | TRBD1 | 14 | TRBJ1-1 | TRBV19 | -
TGTGCCAGCAGCGTAGGTGGCAGCGGGAGGGCGGACGAGCAGTACTTC | CASSVGGSGRADEQYF | TRBD2 | 16 | TRBJ2-7 | TRBV9 | -
TGTGCCAGCAGCGACAGAAGGTCACCCCTCCACTTT | CASSDRRSPLHF | - | 12 | TRBJ1-6 | TRBV12-3/TRBV12-4 | -
TGTGCCAGCAGCTTAGCACACAGGGGACAGTACTTC | CASSLAHRGQYF | TRBD1 | 12 | TRBJ2-7 | TRBV7-2 | few
TGTGCCAGTAGTATGCCGAGGTCAGTCAATTCACCCCTCCACTTT | CASSMPRSVNSPLHF | - | 15 | TRBJ1-6 | TRBV19 | -
TGCAGTGCTCCCCCCCGGACGGATAGCAATCAGCCCCAGCATTTT | CSAPPRTDSNQPQHF | - | 15 | TRBJ1-5 | TRBV20-1 | -
TGTGCCAGCAGTACCCCCGGAGGGTTCTGGGGCTACACCTTC | CASSTPGGFWGYTF | - | 14 | TRBJ1-2 | TRBV25-1 | -
TGTGCCAGCAGGCCGGCTTCCGGGACGAGGGAGCAGTACTTC | CASRPASGTREQYF | - | 14 | TRBJ2-7 | TRBV7-9 | many
TGTGCCAGCAGCCAGGGACAGAGCACAGATACGCAGTATTTT | CASSQGQSTDTQYF | TRBD1 | 14 | TRBJ2-3 | TRBV11-2 | many
TGTGCCAGCAGCTGGACAGGGGAAGAGACCCAGTACTTC | CASSWTGEETQYF | TRBD1 | 13 | TRBJ2-5 | TRBV5-4 | many
TGTGCCAGCAGCCTACAGGGGGCAGATAATTCACCCCTCCACTTT | CASSLQGADNSPLHF | TRBD1 | 15 | TRBJ1-6 | TRBV7-9 | many
TGTGCCATCAGTCCGGGACAGGGGCTTGGAGCTTTCTTT | CAISPGQGLGAFF | TRBD1 | 13 | TRBJ1-1 | TRBV10-3 | -
TGCAGTGCTCGCCAAGGGGTTAGCCAAGAGACCCAGCATTTT | CSARQGVSQETQHF | - | 14 | TRBJ1-5 | TRBV20-1 | -
TGTGCCGCTCGAAAATGGGGCGGGGGCCCCGGCAATGAGCAGTTCTTC | CAARKWGGGPGNEQFF | - | 16 | TRBJ2-1 | TRBV10-3 | few
TGTGCCACCAGCAGAACCAGGACACCGGTCCCCTACGAGCAGTACTTC | CATSRTRTPVPYEQYF | - | 16 | TRBJ2-7 | TRBV15 | -
TGTGCCAGCAGCCAGGGGGGGCGAAGTGAAGCTTTCTTT | CASSQGGRSEAFF | TRBD1 | 13 | TRBJ1-1 | TRBV7-9 | many
TGTGCCAGCCGTGGTAATTCACCCCTCCACTTT | CASRGNSPLHF | - | 11 | TRBJ1-6 | TRBV6-1 | many
TGTGCCAGCAGTTTTGAAGCTTTCTTT | CASSFEAFF | - | 9 | TRBJ1-1 | TRBV2 | -
TGTGCCAGCAGCCAAGGAACTGGGGGCCACACTGAAGCTTTCTTT | CASSQGTGGHTEAFF | - | 15 | TRBJ1-1 | TRBV3-1 | many
TGTGCCAGCAAGCCCGGAATGATCTCCTACGAGCAGTACTTC | CASKPGMISYEQYF | - | 14 | TRBJ2-7 | TRBV27 | many
TGTGCCAGTAGTAGCGCCGGGACGGGGACCTACGAGCAGTACTTC | CASSSAGTGTYEQYF | - | 15 | TRBJ2-7 | TRBV19 | -
TGTGCCAGCAGCCTAACAGGAAACCGGGGCACCGGGGAGCTGTTTTTT | CASSLTGNRGTGELFF | - | 16 | TRBJ2-2 | TRBV7-9 | many
TGTGCCAGCAGCGCCGACAGGGGGCCAACTAATGAAAAACTGTTTTTT | CASSADRGPTNEKLFF | TRBD1 | 16 | TRBJ1-4 | TRBV11-2 | -
TGTGCCATCAGTGAGTCGGGAGGGGGCGATGGCTACACCTTC | CAISESGGGDGYTF | TRBD1 | 14 | TRBJ1-2 | TRBV10-3 | -
TGTGCCACCAGCGAGATTGAGGGCGGGGAGCTGTTTTTT | CATSEIEGGELFF | - | 13 | TRBJ2-2 | TRBV24-1 | many
TGTGCCAGCAGCTTAGTAAGGGAGGCGAACACTGAAGCTTTCTTT | CASSLVREANTEAFF | - | 15 | TRBJ1-1 | TRBV11-3 | -
TGTGCCAGCTCACGCGATTTCGACCAGCCCCAGCATTTT | CASSRDFDQPQHF | - | 13 | TRBJ1-5 | TRBV18 | many
TGTGCCAGTAGTATGTATGGGGGAACTAATGAAAAACTGTTTTTT | CASSMYGGTNEKLFF | - | 15 | TRBJ1-4 | TRBV19 | -
TGTGCCAGCTCAACAGATACAGGGGGCGTTGGCTATACCTTC | CASSTDTGGVGYTF | TRBD1 | 14 | TRBJ1-2 | TRBV18 | few
TGCAGCGCCGGGGGACCTTCTGGCTATGGCTACACCTTC | CSAGGPSGYGYTF | - | 13 | TRBJ1-2 | TRBV29-1 | -
TGCGCCAGCAGCTTGGGGGTGACAGGTGTGAACTACGAGCAGTACTTC | CASSLGVTGVNYEQYF | - | 16 | TRBJ2-7 | TRBV5-1 | -
TGTGCCACCAGTGATTCGACTAGCGGGTACACAGATACGCAGTATTTT | CATSDSTSGYTDTQYF | TRBD2 | 16 | TRBJ2-3 | TRBV24-1 | many
TGTGCCAGCAGCTTAAGGCCCTCCGGAGATACGCAGTATTTT | CASSLRPSGDTQYF | - | 14 | TRBJ2-3 | TRBV7-2 | -
TGTGCCGCCGCGGGTGGAGAGACCCAGTACTTC | CAAAGGETQYF | - | 11 | TRBJ2-5 | TRBV10-3 | many
TGTGCCAGCAGCTTAGCGTCACCCGACACTCACGAGCAGTACTTC | CASSLASPDTHEQYF | - | 15 | TRBJ2-7 | TRBV7-6 | once
TGTGCCTGGAGTAAAGACACCGGGGAGCTGTTTTTT | CAWSKDTGELFF | - | 12 | TRBJ2-2 | TRBV30 | -
TGCAGTGCTAACCTAGCGTATCAAGAGACCCAGTACTTC | CSANLAYQETQYF | - | 13 | TRBJ2-5 | TRBV20-1 | few
TGCGCCAGCAGCCAAGAGTCCAGCGGGGGTCAAGAGACCCAGTACTTC | CASSQESSGGQETQYF | TRBD2 | 16 | TRBJ2-5 | TRBV4-1 | -
TGTGCCACCAGTGATCCGGCGGGACTTAAAGCTTTCTTT | CATSDPAGLKAFF | - | 13 | TRBJ1-1 | TRBV24-1 | -
TGCAGTGCTAGGAGGGGATTTCTTGAAGCTTTCTTT | CSARRGFLEAFF | - | 12 | TRBJ1-1 | TRBV20-1 | many
TGTGCCAGTAGCCGAGGCCGCCGGATAGTAGGGCCCAATCAGCCCCAGCATTTT | CASSRGRRIVGPNQPQHF | - | 18 | TRBJ1-5 | TRBV19 | -
TGTGCCAGCTCACCAATTTTCGTAGGCACCGTCTATGGCTACACCTTC | CASSPIFVGTVYGYTF | - | 16 | TRBJ1-2 | TRBV18 | few
TGCGCCAGCAGCTTGGCGGGGGTCTTACCTGGCTACACCTTC | CASSLAGVLPGYTF | - | 14 | TRBJ1-2 | TRBV5-1 | many
TGTGCCTGGAGTCCCTGGGGGGGGGCTCAGGAGACCCAGTACTTC | CAWSPWGGAQETQYF | - | 15 | TRBJ2-5 | TRBV30 | few
TGTGCCAGCTCACCACAGGGGCTCGGAAACACCATATATTTT | CASSPQGLGNTIYF | - | 14 | TRBJ1-3 | TRBV18 | many
TGCAGTGTTAAGAGGTGGATGAACACTGAAGCTTTCTTT | CSVKRWMNTEAFF | - | 13 | TRBJ1-1 | TRBV20-1 | many